This T cell receptor beta chain was retrieved from a study of T-cell reconstitution after alpha-beta-depleted transplantation in children. A library of TCRbeta sequences, prepared with unique molecular identifiers, was generated. TCRdb recomputed calls from the PCR reads with MiXCR, one row per CDR3 protein. Among more than 200,000 distinct CDR3 sequences listed, 20% to 30% were seen once. V trimming: 4 bases; J trimming: 3 bases; junction bases outside the gene matches: 12. Germline V gene lookup returns CDR1 MNHEY and CDR2 SVGAGI. The CDR3 is made up of 16 amino acids. This clonotype occurred a few times.

The sequences come from PBMCs, mostly from graft donor cells, collected 360 days after TCRalphabeta/CD19-depleted stem cell transplant. The chain recombines TRBV6-5 with TRBJ2-7, with TRBD1 identical over 7 bases. This clonotype was sampled from a female patient aged 2-9 years who had a stem cell transplant for congenital amegakaryocytic thrombocytopenia, so the T cells may come from the graft donor. The CDR3 is CASSSLNRGPSYEQYF. The CDR3 nucleotides read TGTGCCAGCAGTTCGCTGAACAGGGGACCAAGCTACGAGCAGTACTTC.